The 22 T cell receptor beta chains below were found in one sample sequenced in a study of CXCR3-negative and CXCR3-positive naive CD8 T cells. Study-level results: In CXCR3-positive naive cells, the TRB CDR3s were more hydrophobic than in CXCR3-negative naive cells.

No antigen is known for these receptors. In preparing the TRB cDNA libraries, 5' RACE with UMI labels was used. TCRdb reprocessed the 5' RACE reads and keeps a single row for each CDR3 protein, giving no DNA. This sample's table reports under 75,000 distinct CDR3 sequences. Sequenced: naive CXCR3+ CD8+ T cells from blood. Subset described: CD45RO-CCR7+CD27+CD95- naive CD8+ T cells expressing CXCR3 (TNR3+). These receptors were taken from a human donor in good health. Some clones in this sample may be carry-over from other donors' samples.

This chain joins TRBV2 and TRBJ2-7. This CDR3 has 13 residues. Germline V gene sequence: CDR1 SNHLY, CDR2 FYNNEI. CDR3 residues: CASSEHNPYEQYF.

The chain employs TRBV9 and TRBJ1-3. Germline lookup yields CDR1 SGDLS and CDR2 YYNGEE. The CDR3 covers 13 residues. The CDR3 protein is CASMEESGNTIYF.

The V gene is TRBV29-1, the J gene TRBJ2-7; the D gene TCRdb calls, TRBD2, cannot be checked with no DNA. Looked up from germline, CDR1 is SQVTM and CDR2 is ANQGSEA. The CDR3 has 16 amino acids. CDR3 amino acids: CSVLLARGLYSYEQYF.

The gene calls are TRBV29-1 and TRBJ1-2; TCRdb's D call, TRBD1, is unchecked because there is no DNA. The CDR3 length is 14 residues. Germline V gene data show CDR1 as SQVTM and CDR2 as ANQGSEA. The CDR3 is CSVPPTTGYYGYTF.

The chain recombines TRBV10-3 with TRBJ2-3; the TRBD2 assignment by TCRdb is unverifiable without DNA. The CDR3 is 12 residues long. CDR1 and CDR2 from the germline V gene are ENHRY and SYGVKD. Here the CDR3 reads CAIKEVEDTQYF.

The J gene is TRBJ2-3, the V gene TRBV7-8. CDR1 SGHVS and CDR2 FQNEAQ come from the germline V gene. The CDR3 has 15 residues. The CDR3 here is CASSLAAGYADTQYF.

The V call is TRBV7-3, the J call TRBJ2-1; TCRdb's D call, TRBD2, is unchecked because there is no DNA. CDR1 and CDR2 from the germline V gene are SGHTA and FQGTGA. The CDR3 has 17 amino acids. Here the CDR3 reads CASSLGGPAPTNNEQFF.

This chain connects TRBV5-1 to TRBJ1-1. CDR1 is SGHRS and CDR2 is YFSETQ in the germline V gene. The CDR3 length is 15 residues. The CDR3 region is CASSLDWGSPPEAFF.

This rearrangement joins TRBV7-6 to TRBJ1-1; TCRdb's assignment of TRBD1 cannot be checked, as there is no DNA. Germline CDR1 SGHVS, CDR2 FNYEAQ. The CDR3 is 13 residues long. CDR3 region: CASSPRTDTEAFF.

The chain recombines TRBV6-5 with TRBJ1-1; TCRdb's D call, TRBD1, is unchecked because there is no DNA. The CDR3 spans 15 residues. CDR1 is MNHEY, CDR2 SVGAGI, per germline. The CDR3 sequence is CASSARQGKNTEAFF.

The chain carries TRBV7-9 and TRBJ2-1; lacking DNA, the TRBD2 call made by TCRdb goes unchecked. Germline lookup yields CDR1 SEHNR and CDR2 FQNEAQ (reference sequence). This CDR3 has 19 amino acids. The CDR3 sequence is CASSPPPDGLAGSYNEQFF.

The J gene is TRBJ1-2, the V gene TRBV29-1; without DNA, the TCRdb call of TRBD1 cannot be checked. The germline CDR1 and CDR2 sequences are SQVTM and ANQGSEA. This CDR3 is 14 amino acids long. The CDR3 loop is CSVEPGTGNYGYTF.

The chain joins TRBV14 to TRBJ1-1. Germline values: CDR1 SGHDN, CDR2 FVKESK. CDR3 length: 14 residues. CDR3 region: CASSLTTGNTEAFF.

The chain couples TRBV5-1 to TRBJ2-7; checking the TCRdb D call of TRBD2 is not possible without DNA. The CDR3 extends over 14 amino acids. Germline-derived CDR1 and CDR2 are SGHRS and YFSETQ. CDR3 amino acids: CASSLVGTSYEQYF.

This rearrangement joins TRBV7-9 to TRBJ2-5; the D call of TRBD2 rests on TCRdb alone, since no DNA is present to check it. The CDR3 is 14 amino acids. In germline, CDR1 is SEHNR, CDR2 FQNEAQ (reference sequence). The CDR3 reads CASSPLTAQETQYF.

The chain uses TRBV12-5 and TRBJ2-5. CDR1 is LGHNT, CDR2 FRNRAP, per germline. The CDR3 sequence is 13 residues long. CDR3 region: CASGETNQETQYF.

The rearrangement joins TRBV29-1 to TRBJ2-7; TCRdb reports TRBD1, a call that lacks DNA to check it against. Germline V gene sequence: CDR1 SQVTM, CDR2 ANQGSEA. The CDR3 runs 13 residues. The CDR3 loop is CSVEGQFSYEQYF.

V gene TRBV28 combines with J gene TRBJ2-2. The germline V gene encodes CDR1 MDHEN and CDR2 SYDVKM. CDR3 length: 11 residues. The CDR3 sequence: CASSWVGELFF.

The chain has TRBV27 and TRBJ1-5; checking the TCRdb D call of TRBD1 is not possible without DNA. CDR3 length: 14 residues. The V gene's germline CDR1 is MNHEY and CDR2 SMNVEV (reference sequence). The CDR3 here is CASSFRGSNQPQHF.

V gene TRBV6-1 combines with J gene TRBJ2-5; as DNA is missing, the TRBD1 call by TCRdb cannot be tested. Germline loops: CDR1 MNHNS, CDR2 SASEGT. CDR3 size: 15 residues. CDR3 region: CASSEEWSGEETQYF.

The chain links TRBV29-1 to TRBJ1-2; TCRdb selects TRBD1, and the lack of DNA leaves this call unchecked. This CDR3 has 13 residues. Germline CDR1 reads SQVTM; CDR2 reads ANQGSEA. Here the CDR3 reads CSSSYRGPDGYTF.

V usage is TRBV11-2 and J usage is TRBJ1-2. Germline V gives CDR1 SGHAT, CDR2 FQNNGV. The CDR3 is made up of 15 amino acids. The CDR3 here is CASSPIRYTNYGYTF.